These 18 T cell receptor beta chains came from one sample sequenced in a study of blood T cell repertoires in COVID-19. Sequenced by immunoSEQ multiplex PCR; TCRdb stores in-frame clones only, minus some. The table shows about 480,000 clones, with about 90% occurring only once. Sequencing was done on a sample of PBMCs or T cells enriched from blood (not recorded which). Receptor source: a young woman with acute COVID-19.

In its sample, this clone was seen once. This chain links TRBV5-1 with TRBJ1-1; D might be TRBD1 (6 bases). The germline gives CDR1 SGHRS, CDR2 YFSETQ. V dropped 7 bases and J dropped 2 bases, with 21 bases sitting between them. This CDR3 spans 16 amino acids. Here the CDR3 DNA reads TGCGCCAGCCAAACGTGGTCAGGGGCTGACAACACTGAAGCTTTCTTT. This sequence encodes CASQTWSGADNTEAFF.

The CDR3 DNA sequence: TGTGCCAGCTCCCCGACTGCAACCTACGAGCAGTACTTC. Its protein product is CASSPTATYEQYF. This chain uses TRBV18 with TRBJ2-7; D unresolved. The V end was cut by 6 bases, the J end by 2 bases, with 11 bases between. This CDR3 has 13 residues. The germline V gene encodes CDR1 KGHSH and CDR2 LQKENI.

The chain has TRBV28 and TRBJ2-7, with 8 positions matching TRBD1. The CDR3 contains 14 residues. Germline trimming cut 5 bases from V and 4 bases from J; bases unmatched to any gene: 7. CDR1 MDHEN and CDR2 SYDVKM come from the germline V gene. In DNA form, the CDR3 reads TGTGCCAGCAGTACCGCAGGGGGCTCGTACGAGCAGTACTTC. Amino acids: CASSTAGGSYEQYF.

The rearrangement joins TRBV7-9 to TRBJ1-5; 9 nucleotides match TRBD1. Trimming removed 4 bases from V and 3 bases from J; junction bases left unmatched: 13. From germline, CDR1 is SEHNR and CDR2 FQNEAQ (reference sequence). The CDR3 is 18 amino acids. The CDR3 DNA reads TGTGCCAGCAGCTCAGAGGGGGACAGGGATTTAAACAATCAGCCCCAGCATTTT. It specifies CASSSEGDRDLNNQPQHF.

The chain recombines TRBV7-8 with TRBJ1-2; D call uncertain. CDR3 size: 15 residues. Germline assignment: CDR1 SGHVS and CDR2 FQNEAQ. V dropped 2 bases and J dropped 0 bases, with 10 bases sitting between them. The CDR3 reads CASSLNLAANYGYTF. The CDR3 region has the DNA TGTGCCAGCAGCTTAAATCTGGCGGCTAACTATGGCTACACCTTC.

This chain uses TRBV15 with TRBJ2-2, with 10 positions matching TRBD2. The germline V gene encodes CDR1 LNHNV and CDR2 YYDKDF (reference sequence). The CDR3 consists of 17 residues. The ends lost 0 bases at V and 6 bases at J; junction bases unmatched: 7. CDR3 DNA sequence: TGTGCCACCAGCAGAGATCCAGCGGGAGGGCCGGCCGGGGAGCTGTTTTTT. Amino acids: CATSRDPAGGPAGELFF.

The genes are TRBV2 and TRBJ2-7; TRBD1 agrees at 8 bases. The CDR3 contains 16 residues. Trimming cost V 6 bases and J 4 bases; bases outside gene matches: 14. CDR1 and CDR2 (germline): SNHLY, FYNNEI. CDR3 nucleotide sequence: TGTGCCAGCAGAAAGGACAGGGATGAGAAGGTATACGAGCAGTACTTC. Its translation: CASRKDRDEKVYEQYF.

V usage is TRBV5-1 and J usage is TRBJ1-2; weak D call: TRBD1 (5 bases). V was pared by 4 bases and J by 8 bases, with 18 bases between. CDR3 length equals 14 residues. CDR1 is SGHRS, CDR2 YFSETQ, per germline. The CDR3: CASSPTAGSRGYTF. The CDR3 nucleotides read TGCGCCAGCAGCCCTACGGCAGGGTCGCGAGGCTACACCTTC.

This clone has a handful of counts. The chain has TRBV3-1 (or the pseudogene TRBV3-2) and TRBJ2-7; 11 bases match TRBD2. CDR1 is LGHDT and CDR2 is YNNKEL in the germline V gene (reference sequence). The CDR3 has 14 amino acids. Trimming cost V 6 bases and J 2 bases; bases outside gene matches: 3. CDR3 residues: CASSLAGGAYEQYF. The CDR3 DNA reads TGTGCCAGCAGTCTAGCGGGAGGCGCCTACGAGCAGTACTTC.

The CDR3 DNA reads TGTGCCAGCAGCTCGGGACTAGCGGGAGGGATCGGGGAGCTGTTTTTT. Translating it yields CASSSGLAGGIGELFF. The chain joins TRBV7-2 to TRBJ2-2, with TRBD2 identical over 16 bases. The CDR3 is made up of 16 amino acids. In germline, CDR1 is SGHTA, CDR2 FQGNSA. V dropped 4 bases and J dropped 7; count of bases not matched to a gene: 3.

The V call is TRBV3-1 (or the pseudogene TRBV3-2), the J call TRBJ2-1; TRBD2 matches at 9 bases. Germline loops: CDR1 LGHDT, CDR2 YNNKEL (reference sequence). With 4 bases clipped from V and 9 bases from J, the junction kept 10 bases outside the gene matches. This CDR3 has 15 residues. The CDR3 coding sequence is TGTGCCAGCAGCCGCTCTGGCGGGGGGGCCGGTGAGCAGTTCTTC. This translates into CASSRSGGGAGEQFF.

This CDR3 reads CATSREPGGNQPQHF. The DNA for the CDR3 is TGTGCCACCAGCAGAGAACCAGGGGGCAATCAGCCCCAGCATTTT. The J gene is TRBJ1-5, the V gene TRBV15; perhaps TRBD1 as D (6 bases). V gave up 0 bases and J gave up 2 bases, with 8 bases separating them. Germline CDR1 is LNHNV and CDR2 is YYDKDF (reference sequence). There are 15 residues in the CDR3.

In the case of this clone: Other DNA sequences in the same sample also yield this CDR3. The CDR3 loop reads CASSLGGGTYNEQFF. The CDR3 nucleotides are TGCGCCAGCAGCTTGGGGGGCGGGACCTACAATGAGCAGTTCTTC. This chain connects TRBV5-1 to TRBJ2-1; the D gene is possibly TRBD2 (6 bases). Per germline, CDR1 SGHRS and CDR2 YFSETQ. The germline V and J ends were trimmed by 0 bases and 2 bases, with 9 bases remaining between them. CDR3 length: 15 residues.

The J gene is TRBJ1-1, the V gene TRBV27; D gene uncertain. This CDR3 comprises 12 residues. Germline-derived CDR1 and CDR2 are MNHEY and SMNVEV (reference sequence). V was trimmed by 8 bases and J by 6 bases, leaving 13 bases between them. CDR3 DNA: TGTGCCAGCCGCTCGAGCGGTCCTGAAGCTTTCTTT. This sequence encodes CASRSSGPEAFF.

The chain is built from TRBV28 and TRBJ2-1; D uncertain. This CDR3 has 11 residues. From germline, CDR1 is MDHEN and CDR2 SYDVKM. V was trimmed by 1 base and J by 9 bases, leaving 4 bases between them. The CDR3 nucleotides read TGTGCCAGCAGTTTATTCGGTGAGCAGTTCTTC. Translating gives CASSLFGEQFF.

The rearrangement links TRBV19 to TRBJ2-1; 9 bases match TRBD1. There are 16 residues in the CDR3. J lost 5 bases, V lost 1 base, and 6 bases had no gene match. CDR1 is LNHDA and CDR2 is SQIVND in the germline V gene (reference sequence). The CDR3 DNA reads as TGTGCCAGTAGTATAGTATCCGGGACAGGGCACAATGAGCAGTTCTTC. Translating it yields CASSIVSGTGHNEQFF.

This clone was observed once. The J gene is TRBJ2-7, the V gene TRBV3-1 (or the pseudogene TRBV3-2), with D uncertain. The germline CDR1 and CDR2 sequences are LGHDT and YNNKEL (reference sequence). V gave up 4 bases and J gave up 0 bases, with 10 bases separating them. The CDR3 spans 14 residues. The DNA of the CDR3 is TGTGCCAGCAGCCCAACTACCCGCTCCTACGAGCAGTACTTC. Translated: CASSPTTRSYEQYF.

The V call is TRBV6-5, the J call TRBJ2-5; D unresolved. Trimming took 5 bases from V and 0 from J, leaving 7 bases between them. The CDR3 covers 13 residues. Germline V gene data show CDR1 as MNHEY and CDR2 as SVGAGI. CDR3 residues: CASSRSHQETQYF. In DNA, the CDR3 is TGTGCCAGCAGTCGGTCGCACCAAGAGACCCAGTACTTC.